The entry that follows covers one TCR beta chain sequence. It lacks a known antigen. The record has no base qualities; no much larger clone is one base away. The CDR3, cysteine through phenylalanine, is 18 amino acids long. This entry keeps only the CDR3 DNA: 54 bases, framed from base 1. Reading the germline V gene gives CDR1 SGHAT and CDR2 FQNNGV. V sheds 5 bases and J sheds 0 bases, leaving 22 bases between their ends. The run used an Illumina HiSeq 2500. Quantitative 5'-RACE with molecular barcodes was the method used to prepare the TCR beta libraries. Regarding the original processing steps: A new computational method based on a probabilistic model of VDJ rearrangement was used to identify disease-linked TCR variants. TCRdb redid the processing of the public reads, applying fastp at Q25 and MiXCR, and retained in-frame beta chains. Entries that share a CDR3 protein sequence are merged under the most common genes and DNA. The V and J calls were not made by the authors but by TCRdb's processing. Within this sample are a few hundred thousand distinct CDR3 sequences, with 9.5% to 12% of them counted one time only. Of the sample, under 7% falls within the top ten clones.

The source of the sample is a study of CD8 T cells in ankylosing spondylitis (dated by TCRdb to 2015 to 2018). Turning to the overall study: The study set out to find disease-linked TCR variants by profiling T cell receptor beta repertoires in ankylosing spondylitis patients and healthy donors. The full study cohort was made up of approximately 24 ankylosing spondylitis patients and 108 healthy donors. Samples of peripheral blood were taken, and for ankylosing spondylitis patients, synovial fluid was collected as well.

The full study reports these points: A CD8+ phenotype was shown by the disease-linked clones, which were found at relatively low frequencies in peripheral blood. Some motif variants were previously reported in synovial fluid and blood of reactive arthritis patients, suggesting common disease-initiation mechanisms. Blood from ankylosing spondylitis patients appeared to be characterized by a TCR beta motif composed of about eight highly homologous amino acid variants. The disease-linked clones were reported as significantly enriched in matched synovial fluid samples from ankylosing spondylitis patients.

The rearranged segments are TRBV11-2 and TRBJ1-1; there is no confident call for the D gene. The specimen was blood, either unsorted or a sorted T cell fraction (not recorded which). The TCR comes from a male donor with ankylosing spondylitis or in good health (not recorded which). The CDR3 region reads CASSARTSVTPMNTEAFF. The bases read TGTGCCAGCAGCGCCAGGACCTCCGTGACTCCTATGAACACTGAAGCTTTCTTT. Reference TRBV11-2 and TRBJ1-1 proteins supply the regions before and after the CDR3; the full variable domain is: EAGVAQSPRYKIIEKRQSVAFWCNPISGHATLYWYQQILGQGPKLLIQFQNNGVVDDSQLPKDRFSAERLKGVDSTLKIQPAKLEDSAVYLCASSARTSVTPMNTEAFFGQGTRLTVV.